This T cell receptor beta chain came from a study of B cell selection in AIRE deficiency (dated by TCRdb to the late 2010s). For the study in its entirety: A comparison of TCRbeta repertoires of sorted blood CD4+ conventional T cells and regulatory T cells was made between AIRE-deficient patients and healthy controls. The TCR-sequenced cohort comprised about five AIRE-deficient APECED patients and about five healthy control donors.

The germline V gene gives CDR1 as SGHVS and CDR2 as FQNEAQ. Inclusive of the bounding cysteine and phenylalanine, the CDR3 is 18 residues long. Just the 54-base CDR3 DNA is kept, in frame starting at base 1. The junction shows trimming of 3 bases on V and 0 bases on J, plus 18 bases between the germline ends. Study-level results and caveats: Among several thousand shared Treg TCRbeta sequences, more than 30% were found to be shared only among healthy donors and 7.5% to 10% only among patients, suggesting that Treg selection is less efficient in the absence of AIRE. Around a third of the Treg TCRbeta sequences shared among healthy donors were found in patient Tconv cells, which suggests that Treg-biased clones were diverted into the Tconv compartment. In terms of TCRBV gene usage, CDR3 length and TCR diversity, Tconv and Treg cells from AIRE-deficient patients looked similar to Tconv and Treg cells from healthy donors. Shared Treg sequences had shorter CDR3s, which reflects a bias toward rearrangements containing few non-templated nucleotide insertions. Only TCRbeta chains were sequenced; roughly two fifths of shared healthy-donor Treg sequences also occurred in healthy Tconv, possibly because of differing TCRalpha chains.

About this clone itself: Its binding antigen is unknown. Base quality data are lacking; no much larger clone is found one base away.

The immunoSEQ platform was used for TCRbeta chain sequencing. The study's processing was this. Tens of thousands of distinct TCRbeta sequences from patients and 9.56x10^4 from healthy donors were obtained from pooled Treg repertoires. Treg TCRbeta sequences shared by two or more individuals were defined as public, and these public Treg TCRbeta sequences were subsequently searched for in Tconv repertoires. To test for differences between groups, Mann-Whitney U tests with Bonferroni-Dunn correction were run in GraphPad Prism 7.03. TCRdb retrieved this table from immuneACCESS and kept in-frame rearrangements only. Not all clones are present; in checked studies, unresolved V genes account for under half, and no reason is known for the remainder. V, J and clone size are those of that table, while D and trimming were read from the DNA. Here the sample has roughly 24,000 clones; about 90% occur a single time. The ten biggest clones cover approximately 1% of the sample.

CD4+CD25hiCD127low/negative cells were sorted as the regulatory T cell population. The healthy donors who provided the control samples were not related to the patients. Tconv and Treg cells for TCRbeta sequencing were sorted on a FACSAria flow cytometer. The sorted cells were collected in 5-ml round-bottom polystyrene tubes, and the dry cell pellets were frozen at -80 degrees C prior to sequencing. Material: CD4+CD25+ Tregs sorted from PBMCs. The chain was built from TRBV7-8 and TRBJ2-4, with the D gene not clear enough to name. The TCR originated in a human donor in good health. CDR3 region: CASSFLPEGSIAKNIQYF. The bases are TGTGCCAGCAGCTTCCTCCCCGAAGGGTCAATAGCCAAAAACATTCAGTACTTC.